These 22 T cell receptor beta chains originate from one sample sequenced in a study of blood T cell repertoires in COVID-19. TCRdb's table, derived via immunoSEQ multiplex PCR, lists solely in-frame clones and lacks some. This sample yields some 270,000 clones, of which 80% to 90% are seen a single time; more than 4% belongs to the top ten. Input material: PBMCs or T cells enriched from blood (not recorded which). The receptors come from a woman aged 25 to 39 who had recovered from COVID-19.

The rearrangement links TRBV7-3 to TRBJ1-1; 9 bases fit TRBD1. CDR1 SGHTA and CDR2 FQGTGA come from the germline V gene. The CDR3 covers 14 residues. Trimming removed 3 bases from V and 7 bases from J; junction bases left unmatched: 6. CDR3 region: CASSLGQGSNEAFF. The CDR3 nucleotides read TGTGCCAGCAGCTTGGGACAGGGATCGAATGAAGCTTTCTTT.

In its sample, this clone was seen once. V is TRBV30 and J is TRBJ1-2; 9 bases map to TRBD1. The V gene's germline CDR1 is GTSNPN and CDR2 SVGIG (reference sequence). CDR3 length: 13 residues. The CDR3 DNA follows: TGTGCGGGAAGGGACAGGGTAGACTATGGCTACACCTTC. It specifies CAGRDRVDYGYTF.

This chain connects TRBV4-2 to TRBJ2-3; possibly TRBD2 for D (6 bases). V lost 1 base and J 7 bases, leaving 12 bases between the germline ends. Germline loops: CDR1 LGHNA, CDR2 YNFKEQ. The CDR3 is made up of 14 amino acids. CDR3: CASSQGLEANTQYF. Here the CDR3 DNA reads TGTGCCAGCAGCCAAGGACTAGAGGCGAATACGCAGTATTTT.

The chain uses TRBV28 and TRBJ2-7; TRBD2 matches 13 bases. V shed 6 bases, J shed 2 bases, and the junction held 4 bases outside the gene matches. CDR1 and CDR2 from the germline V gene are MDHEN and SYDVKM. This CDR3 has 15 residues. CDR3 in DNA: TGTGCCAGCAGCCGGACTAGCGGGAGAACCTACGAGCAGTACTTC. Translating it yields CASSRTSGRTYEQYF.

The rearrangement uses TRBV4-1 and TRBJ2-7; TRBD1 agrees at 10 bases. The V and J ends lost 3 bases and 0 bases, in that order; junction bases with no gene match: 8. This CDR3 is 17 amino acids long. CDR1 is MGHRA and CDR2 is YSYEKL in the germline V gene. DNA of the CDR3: TGCGCCAGCAGCCAGTACTTTGACAGGGGGCACTCCTACGAGCAGTACTTC. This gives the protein CASSQYFDRGHSYEQYF.

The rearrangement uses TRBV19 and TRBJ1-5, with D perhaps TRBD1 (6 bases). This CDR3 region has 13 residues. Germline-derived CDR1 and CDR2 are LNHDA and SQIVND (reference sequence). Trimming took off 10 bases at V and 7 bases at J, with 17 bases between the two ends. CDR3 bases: TGTGCCAATAGGAGGGGGACACCACAGCCCCAGCATTTT. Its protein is CANRRGTPQPQHF.

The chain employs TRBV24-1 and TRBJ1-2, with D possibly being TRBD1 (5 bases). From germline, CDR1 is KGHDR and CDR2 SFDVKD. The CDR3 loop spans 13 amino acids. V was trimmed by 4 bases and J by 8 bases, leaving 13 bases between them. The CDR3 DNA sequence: TGTGCCACCAGTGACCATGGGGCAGGAGGCTACACCTTC. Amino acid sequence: CATSDHGAGGYTF.

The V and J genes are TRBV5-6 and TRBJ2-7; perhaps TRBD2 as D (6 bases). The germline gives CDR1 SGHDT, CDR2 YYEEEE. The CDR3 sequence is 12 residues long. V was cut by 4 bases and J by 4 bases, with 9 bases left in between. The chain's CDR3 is CASSRREYEQYF. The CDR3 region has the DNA TGTGCCAGCAGCCGGAGGGAATACGAGCAGTACTTC.

CDR3 DNA sequence: TGTGCCAGCAGTTTATGGCCGGACAATGAGCAGTTCTTC. Its protein is CASSLWPDNEQFF. This chain links TRBV28 with TRBJ2-1; D not certain. The CDR3 length is 13 residues. The V end lost 0 bases, the J end lost 5 bases, and 5 bases lay between the germline ends. Germline-derived CDR1 and CDR2 are MDHEN and SYDVKM.

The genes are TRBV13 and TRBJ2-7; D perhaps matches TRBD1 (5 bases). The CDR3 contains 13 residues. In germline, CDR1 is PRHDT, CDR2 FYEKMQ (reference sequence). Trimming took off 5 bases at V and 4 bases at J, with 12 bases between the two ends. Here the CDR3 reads CASSLPRGYEQYF. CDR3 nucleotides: TGTGCCAGCAGCCTCCCTAGGGGTTACGAGCAGTACTTC.

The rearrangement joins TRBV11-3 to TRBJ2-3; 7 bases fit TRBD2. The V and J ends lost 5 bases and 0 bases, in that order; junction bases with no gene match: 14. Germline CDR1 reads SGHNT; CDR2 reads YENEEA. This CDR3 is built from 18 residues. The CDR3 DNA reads TGTGCCAGCAGCGACCGGAGAGTTGCGGGAGCCAGCACAGATACGCAGTATTTT. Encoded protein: CASSDRRVAGASTDTQYF.

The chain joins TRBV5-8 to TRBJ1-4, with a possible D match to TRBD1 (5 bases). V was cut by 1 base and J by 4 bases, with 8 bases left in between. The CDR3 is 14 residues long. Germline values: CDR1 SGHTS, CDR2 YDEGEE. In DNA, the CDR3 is TGTGCCAGCAGCTTGTACAGGAGTAATGAAAAACTGTTTTTT. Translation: CASSLYRSNEKLFF. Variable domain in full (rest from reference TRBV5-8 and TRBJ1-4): EAGVTQSPTHLIKTRGQQATLRCSPISGHTSVYWYQQALGLGLQFLLWYDEGEERNRGNFPPRFSGRQFPNYSSELNVNALELEDSALYLCASSLYRSNEKLFFGSGTQLSVL.

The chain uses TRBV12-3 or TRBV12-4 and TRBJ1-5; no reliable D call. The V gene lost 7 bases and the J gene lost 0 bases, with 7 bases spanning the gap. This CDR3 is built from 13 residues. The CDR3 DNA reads TGTGCCAGCAACGAGCATAGCAATCAGCCCCAGCATTTT. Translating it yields CASNEHSNQPQHF.

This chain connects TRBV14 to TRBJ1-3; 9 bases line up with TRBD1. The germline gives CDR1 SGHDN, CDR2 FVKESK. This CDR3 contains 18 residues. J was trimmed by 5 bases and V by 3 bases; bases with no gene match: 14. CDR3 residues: CASSQIPWTGDHRNTIYF. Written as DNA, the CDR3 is TGTGCCAGCAGCCAGATACCGTGGACAGGGGATCATCGAAACACCATATATTTT.

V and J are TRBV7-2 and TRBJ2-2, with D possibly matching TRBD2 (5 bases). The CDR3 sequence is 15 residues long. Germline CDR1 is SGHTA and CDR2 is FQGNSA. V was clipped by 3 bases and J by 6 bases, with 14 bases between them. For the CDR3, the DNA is TGTGCCAGCAGCTTGGTAGTGGGAGCGGCCGGGGAGCTGTTTTTT. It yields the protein CASSLVVGAAGELFF. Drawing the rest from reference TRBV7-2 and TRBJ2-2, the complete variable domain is GAGVSQSPSNKVTEKGKDVELRCDPISGHTALYWYRQSLGQGLEFLIYFQGNSAPDKSGLPSDRFSAERTGGSVSTLTIQRTQQEDSAVYLCASSLVVGAAGELFFGEGSRLTVL.

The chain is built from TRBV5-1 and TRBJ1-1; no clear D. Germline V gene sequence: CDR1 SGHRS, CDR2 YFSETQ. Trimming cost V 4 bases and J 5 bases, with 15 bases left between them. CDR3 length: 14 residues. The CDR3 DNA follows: TGCGCCAGCAGCCCCGTAATGGGCCCGACTGAAGCTTTCTTT. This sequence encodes CASSPVMGPTEAFF.

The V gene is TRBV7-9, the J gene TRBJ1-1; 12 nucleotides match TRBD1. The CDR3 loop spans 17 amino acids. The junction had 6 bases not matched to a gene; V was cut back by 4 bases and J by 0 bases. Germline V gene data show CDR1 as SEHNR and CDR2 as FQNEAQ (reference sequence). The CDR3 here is CASSSPRDRGLNTEAFF. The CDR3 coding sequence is TGTGCCAGCAGCTCACCCCGGGACAGGGGGCTGAACACTGAAGCTTTCTTT.

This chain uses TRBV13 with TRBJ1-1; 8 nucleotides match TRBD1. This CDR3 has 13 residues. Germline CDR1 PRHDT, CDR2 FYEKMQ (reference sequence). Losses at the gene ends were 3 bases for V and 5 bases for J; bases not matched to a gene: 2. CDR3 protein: CASSFRGRTEAFF. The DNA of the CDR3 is TGTGCCAGCAGCTTCAGGGGGCGTACTGAAGCTTTCTTT.

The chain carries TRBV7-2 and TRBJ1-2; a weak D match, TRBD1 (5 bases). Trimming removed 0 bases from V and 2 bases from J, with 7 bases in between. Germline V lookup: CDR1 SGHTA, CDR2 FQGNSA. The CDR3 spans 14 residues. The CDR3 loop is CASSLAGGNYGYTF. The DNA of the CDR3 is TGTGCCAGCAGCTTAGCGGGGGGGAACTATGGCTACACCTTC.

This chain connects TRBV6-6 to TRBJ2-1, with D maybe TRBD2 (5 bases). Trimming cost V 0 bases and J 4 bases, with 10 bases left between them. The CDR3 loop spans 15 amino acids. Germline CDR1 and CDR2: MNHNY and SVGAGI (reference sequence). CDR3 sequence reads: CASSYSKPGYNEQFF. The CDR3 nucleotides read TGTGCCAGCAGTTACTCGAAGCCGGGGTACAATGAGCAGTTCTTC.

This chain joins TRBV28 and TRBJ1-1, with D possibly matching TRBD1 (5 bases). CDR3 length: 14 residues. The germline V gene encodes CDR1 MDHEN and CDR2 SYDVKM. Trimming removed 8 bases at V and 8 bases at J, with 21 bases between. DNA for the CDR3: TGTGCCAGCCCAAGGGATCGGGGGAGTGGCGAAGCTTTCTTT. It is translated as CASPRDRGSGEAFF.

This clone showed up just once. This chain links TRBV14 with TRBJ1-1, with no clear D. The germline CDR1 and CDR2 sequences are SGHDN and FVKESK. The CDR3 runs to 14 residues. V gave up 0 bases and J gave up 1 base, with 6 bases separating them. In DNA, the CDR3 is TGTGCCAGCAGCCAAGAAACTAGGAACACTGAAGCTTTCTTT. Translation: CASSQETRNTEAFF.